These 21 T cell receptor beta chains were all obtained from the same sample, sequenced in a study of blood T cell repertoires in COVID-19. Assay used: immunoSEQ multiplex PCR; TCRdb lists only in-frame clones, some missing. The sample gives almost 350,000 clones, 88% of which show up once; 1% is in the top ten. Sample: PBMCs or T cells enriched from blood (not recorded which). These receptors all stem from a woman aged 25 to 39 who had been exposed to COVID-19.

This clone was seen just once. The V call is TRBV12-3 or TRBV12-4, the J call TRBJ2-1, with D perhaps TRBD2 (5 bases). The V end was cut by 6 bases, the J end by 10 bases, with 13 bases between. The length of the CDR3 is 12 residues. CDR3 amino acids: CASSLVRREQFF. CDR3 bases: TGTGCCAGCAGCCTTGTTAGGAGGGAGCAGTTCTTC.

The rearrangement uses TRBV19 and TRBJ1-5; D possibly corresponds to TRBD1 (5 bases). The germline V gene has CDR1 LNHDA and CDR2 SQIVND (reference sequence). This CDR3 is built from 14 residues. V was shortened by 10 bases and J by 2 bases, with 15 bases between the two germline ends. Here the CDR3 reads CATGVRGGNQPQHF. The CDR3 DNA sequence: TGTGCCACCGGGGTTCGGGGGGGCAATCAGCCCCAGCATTTT.

The chain is built from TRBV10-3 and TRBJ2-7, with 7 positions matching TRBD1. Germline V gene data show CDR1 as ENHRY and CDR2 as SYGVKD. V shed 4 bases, J shed 5 bases, and the junction held 8 bases outside the gene matches. The CDR3 sequence is 14 residues long. The CDR3, as DNA: TGTGCCATCAGTGGATTAGGGGGCAGGAACGAGCAGTACTTC. Amino acid sequence: CAISGLGGRNEQYF.

This rearrangement joins TRBV15 to TRBJ1-6, with 8 bases matching TRBD1. This CDR3 has 15 residues. Losses at the gene ends were 0 bases for V and 9 bases for J; bases not matched to a gene: 4. CDR1 and CDR2 from the germline V gene are LNHNV and YYDKDF (reference sequence). CDR3 nucleotide sequence: TGTGCCACCAGCAGAGACGAGGACAGGGCTTCACCCCTCCACTTT. This codes for CATSRDEDRASPLHF. Together with reference TRBV15 and TRBJ1-6, the CDR3 gives the full variable domain: DAMVIQNPRYQVTQFGKPVTLSCSQTLNHNVMYWYQQKSSQAPKLLFHYYDKDFNNEADTPDNFQSRRPNTSFCFLDIRSPGLGDTAMYLCATSRDEDRASPLHFGNGTRLTVT.

The chain employs TRBV10-1 and TRBJ2-2, with D perhaps matching TRBD1 (5 bases). Per the germline V gene, CDR1 is WNHNN and CDR2 is SYGVQD (reference sequence). V was trimmed by 6 bases and J by 3 bases, leaving 11 bases between them. The CDR3 sequence is 14 residues long. As DNA, the CDR3 is TGCGCCAGCAGGTCAGGGTCGGACACCGGGGAGCTGTTTTTT. Encoded protein: CASRSGSDTGELFF.

This clone appeared once. The chain joins TRBV19 to TRBJ1-5; no definite D call. This CDR3 spans 17 amino acids. With 3 bases removed from V and 0 bases from J, the gap between germline ends came to 15 bases. In germline, CDR1 is LNHDA, CDR2 SQIVND (reference sequence). This CDR3 is CASSILGPTLSNQPQHF. As DNA, the CDR3 is TGTGCCAGTAGTATCCTGGGCCCGACCCTTAGCAATCAGCCCCAGCATTTT. Drawing the rest from reference TRBV19 and TRBJ1-5, the complete variable domain is DGGITQSPKYLFRKEGQNVTLSCEQNLNHDAMYWYRQDPGQGLRLIYYSQIVNDFQKGDIAEGYSVSREKKESFPLTVTSAQKNPTAFYLCASSILGPTLSNQPQHFGDGTRLSIL.

This clone was detected once. This chain connects TRBV20-1 to TRBJ2-3, with D unresolved. Looked up from germline, CDR1 is DFQATT and CDR2 is SNEGSKA (reference sequence). Trimming left V 8 bases short and J 0 bases short, with 3 bases between. This CDR3 contains 10 residues. The CDR3 here is CSSSTDTQYF. CDR3 DNA: TGCAGTAGCAGCACAGATACGCAGTATTTT.

The chain recombines TRBV19 with TRBJ1-4, with D possibly TRBD1 on 6 matching bases. The CDR3 runs to 15 residues. Germline assignment: CDR1 LNHDA and CDR2 SQIVND (reference sequence). V lost 6 bases, J lost 0 bases, and 11 bases lay in between. As DNA, the CDR3 is TGTGCCAGTAGGAATTGGACAGCAACTAATGAAAAACTGTTTTTT. Protein: CASRNWTATNEKLFF.

The chain couples TRBV6-6 to TRBJ2-3, with TRBD2 identical over 7 bases. CDR3 length equals 14 residues. With V trimmed by 8 bases and J by 1 base, 6 bases remained unmatched. Germline CDR1 and CDR2: MNHNY and SVGAGI (reference sequence). CDR3 amino acids: CASCHLAGTDTQYF. The CDR3 DNA reads as TGTGCCAGCTGTCACCTAGCGGGCACAGATACGCAGTATTTT.

This chain uses TRBV30 with TRBJ1-5, with D possibly being TRBD1 (6 bases). Germline lookup yields CDR1 GTSNPN and CDR2 SVGIG (reference sequence). V shed 2 bases and J shed 7 bases, with 12 bases lying between them. The CDR3 has 13 amino acids. CDR3 nucleotides: TGTGCCTGGAGTCAGGGGTTCAGCCAGCCCCAGCATTTT. Translating it yields CAWSQGFSQPQHF.

The chain is built from TRBV19 and TRBJ2-1; the match to TRBD1 covers 7 bases. V dropped 7 bases and J dropped 4; count of bases not matched to a gene: 1. CDR3 length: 12 amino acids. Germline-derived CDR1 and CDR2 are LNHDA and SQIVND (reference sequence). This CDR3 is CASTGQYNEQFF. CDR3 nucleotide sequence: TGTGCCAGTACGGGACAGTACAATGAGCAGTTCTTC.

The chain recombines TRBV20-1 with TRBJ1-2, with D unresolved. Germline CDR1 reads DFQATT; CDR2 reads SNEGSKA (reference sequence). V lost 4 bases, J lost 12 bases, and 6 bases lay in between. This CDR3 is 8 amino acids long. The CDR3 reads CSATLDTF. CDR3 DNA sequence: TGCAGTGCTACCCTCGACACCTTC.

The chain links TRBV15 to TRBJ1-3; maybe TRBD1 (5 bases). CDR1 LNHNV and CDR2 YYDKDF come from the germline V gene (reference sequence). V was shortened by 5 bases and J by 0 bases, with 14 bases between the two germline ends. The CDR3 sequence is 16 residues long. CDR3 loop: CATSRQTGISGNTIYF. The CDR3 DNA sequence: TGTGCCACCAGCCGACAGACTGGGATCTCTGGAAACACCATATATTTT. The full variable domain, rest sourced from reference TRBV15 and TRBJ1-3, is DAMVIQNPRYQVTQFGKPVTLSCSQTLNHNVMYWYQQKSSQAPKLLFHYYDKDFNNEADTPDNFQSRRPNTSFCFLDIRSPGLGDTAMYLCATSRQTGISGNTIYFGEGSWLTVV.

This chain links TRBV5-4 with TRBJ2-5; D uncertain. The CDR3 is made up of 13 amino acids. V was pared by 1 base and J by 1 base, with 5 bases between. From germline, CDR1 is SGHNT and CDR2 YYREEE (reference sequence). The DNA of the CDR3 is TGTGCCAGCAGCTTGCGGTCCCAAGAGACCCAGTACTTC. It codes for CASSLRSQETQYF.

The J gene is TRBJ1-1, the V gene TRBV2; 8 bases align to TRBD1. The CDR3 has 15 residues. After removal of 6 bases from V and 1 base from J, the junction contained 7 bases not matched to a gene. The V gene's germline CDR1 is SNHLY and CDR2 FYNNEI. The chain's CDR3 is CASSAGGAGNTEAFF. CDR3 DNA: TGTGCCAGCAGCGCAGGGGGCGCGGGGAACACTGAAGCTTTCTTT. Using reference TRBV2 and TRBJ1-1 for the parts outside the CDR3, the full variable domain is EPEVTQTPSHQVTQMGQEVILRCVPISNHLYFYWYRQILGQKVEFLVSFYNNEISEKSEIFDDQFSVERPDGSNFTLKIRSTKLEDSAMYFCASSAGGAGNTEAFFGQGTRLTVV.

The chain joins TRBV28 to TRBJ1-2; 11 nucleotides agree with TRBD1. The CDR3 runs 14 residues. Losses at the gene ends were 6 bases for V and 5 bases for J; bases not matched to a gene: 5. Germline V lookup: CDR1 MDHEN, CDR2 SYDVKM. CDR3 in amino acids: CASRRTGGTYGYTF. DNA for the CDR3: TGTGCCAGCAGGAGGACAGGGGGCACTTATGGCTACACCTTC.

Of note for this clone: This CDR3 is also generated by other DNA sequences in the sample. The V call is TRBV28, the J call TRBJ2-7; 7 bases match TRBD1. This CDR3 has 11 residues. V dropped 3 bases and J dropped 7; count of bases not matched to a gene: 0. CDR1 is MDHEN, CDR2 SYDVKM, per germline. The CDR3 DNA follows: TGTGCCAGCAGTTTCAGGGGGGAGCAGTACTTC. Its translation: CASSFRGEQYF. The entire variable domain, with the rest obtained from reference TRBV28 and TRBJ2-7, is as follows: DVKVTQSSRYLVKRTGEKVFLECVQDMDHENMFWYRQDPGLGLRLIYFSYDVKMKEKGDIPEGYSVSREKKERFSLILESASTNQTSMYLCASSFRGEQYFGPGTRLTVT.

The J gene is TRBJ1-5, the V gene TRBV2; 10 bases are a match to TRBD1. This CDR3 contains 16 residues. Trimming at V came to 7 bases and at J to 2 bases, leaving 8 bases not matched to a gene. CDR1 is SNHLY, CDR2 FYNNEI, per germline. DNA for the CDR3: TGTGCCAGCACAACGTTCGGGACAGGGGGCAATCAGCCCCAGCATTTT. It is translated as CASTTFGTGGNQPQHF.

This chain connects TRBV29-1 to TRBJ1-1, with D possibly TRBD1 on 6 matching bases. The CDR3 length is 13 residues. CDR1 is SQVTM and CDR2 is ANQGSEA in the germline V gene. The V and J ends lost 7 bases and 0 bases respectively, with 12 bases between them. The CDR3 region is CSGTGLLNTEAFF. In nucleotides, the CDR3 is TGCAGCGGTACAGGGCTCTTGAACACTGAAGCTTTCTTT.

This rearrangement joins TRBV10-2 to TRBJ2-7; 7 nucleotides line up with TRBD2. Looked up from germline, CDR1 is WSHSY and CDR2 is SAAADI. The CDR3 contains 14 residues. With 3 bases clipped from V and 5 bases from J, the junction kept 7 bases outside the gene matches. CDR3 bases: TGCGCCAGCAGTGATGCGGGAGCCTACCACGAGCAGTACTTC. Translation gives CASSDAGAYHEQYF.

In this sample, this clone turned up a few times. The V and J genes are TRBV3-1 (or the pseudogene TRBV3-2) and TRBJ1-5; D is unresolved. The CDR3 totals 12 residues. Germline CDR1 is LGHDT and CDR2 is YNNKEL (reference sequence). The V gene lost 1 base and the J gene lost 7 bases, with 5 bases spanning the gap. The CDR3 sequence is CASSQGEQPQHF. The CDR3 DNA reads as TGTGCCAGCAGCCAAGGGGAGCAGCCCCAGCATTTT.